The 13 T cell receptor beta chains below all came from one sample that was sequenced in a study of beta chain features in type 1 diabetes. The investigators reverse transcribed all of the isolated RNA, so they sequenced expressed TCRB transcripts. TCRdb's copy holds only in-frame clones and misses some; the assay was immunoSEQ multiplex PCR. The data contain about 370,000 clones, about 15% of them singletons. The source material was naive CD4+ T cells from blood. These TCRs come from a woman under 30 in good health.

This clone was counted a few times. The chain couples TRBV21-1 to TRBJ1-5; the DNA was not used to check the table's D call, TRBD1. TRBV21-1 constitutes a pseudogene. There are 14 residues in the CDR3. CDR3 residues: CASMPGQDNQPQHF. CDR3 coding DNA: TGTGCCAGCATGCCGGGACAGGACAATCAGCCCCAGCATTTT.

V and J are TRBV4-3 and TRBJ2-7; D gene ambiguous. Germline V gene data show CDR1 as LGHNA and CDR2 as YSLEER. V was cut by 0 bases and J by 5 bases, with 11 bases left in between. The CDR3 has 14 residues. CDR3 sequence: CASSQDIGRNEQYF. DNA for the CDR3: TGCGCCAGCAGCCAAGATATCGGCAGGAACGAGCAGTACTTC.

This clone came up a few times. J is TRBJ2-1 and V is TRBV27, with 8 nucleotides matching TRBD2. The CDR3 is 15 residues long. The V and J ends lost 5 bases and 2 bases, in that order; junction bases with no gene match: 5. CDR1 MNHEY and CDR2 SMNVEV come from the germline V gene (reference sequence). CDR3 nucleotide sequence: TGTGCCAGCAGTCTTAGCGGGGTAACCTACAATGAGCAGTTCTTC. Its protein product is CASSLSGVTYNEQFF.

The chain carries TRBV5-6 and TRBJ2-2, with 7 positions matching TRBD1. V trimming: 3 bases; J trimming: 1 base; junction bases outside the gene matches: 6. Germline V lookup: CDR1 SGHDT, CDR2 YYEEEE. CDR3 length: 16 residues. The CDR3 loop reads CASSSRGTENTGELFF. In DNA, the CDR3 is TGTGCCAGCAGCTCGCGTGGGACAGAGAACACCGGGGAGCTGTTTTTT.

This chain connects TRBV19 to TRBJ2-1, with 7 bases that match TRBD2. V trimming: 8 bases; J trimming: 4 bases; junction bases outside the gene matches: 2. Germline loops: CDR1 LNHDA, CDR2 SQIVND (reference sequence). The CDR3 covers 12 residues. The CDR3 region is CASCGGYNEQFF. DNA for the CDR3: TGTGCCAGTTGCGGGGGATACAATGAGCAGTTCTTC.

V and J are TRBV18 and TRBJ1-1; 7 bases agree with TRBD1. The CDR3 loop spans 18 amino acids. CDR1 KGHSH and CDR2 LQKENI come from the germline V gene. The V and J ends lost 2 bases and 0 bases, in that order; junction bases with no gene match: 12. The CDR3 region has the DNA TGTGCCAGCTCACCAGTCCAGACAGGGAGGATGATGAACACTGAAGCTTTCTTT. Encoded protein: CASSPVQTGRMMNTEAFF.

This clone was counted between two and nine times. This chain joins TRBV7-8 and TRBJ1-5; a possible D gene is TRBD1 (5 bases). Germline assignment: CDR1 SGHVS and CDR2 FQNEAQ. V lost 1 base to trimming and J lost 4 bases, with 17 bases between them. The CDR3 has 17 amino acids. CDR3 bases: TGTGCCAGCAGCTTAGGAGCCGGGAGCAGGGTAAATCAGCCCCAGCATTTT. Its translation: CASSLGAGSRVNQPQHF.

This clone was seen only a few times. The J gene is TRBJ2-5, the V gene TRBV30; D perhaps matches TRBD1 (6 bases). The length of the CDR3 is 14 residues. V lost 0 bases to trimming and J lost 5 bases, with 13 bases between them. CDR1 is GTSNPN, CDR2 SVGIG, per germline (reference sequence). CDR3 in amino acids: CAWSVGQGMETQYF. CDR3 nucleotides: TGTGCCTGGAGTGTCGGTCAGGGGATGGAGACCCAGTACTTC.

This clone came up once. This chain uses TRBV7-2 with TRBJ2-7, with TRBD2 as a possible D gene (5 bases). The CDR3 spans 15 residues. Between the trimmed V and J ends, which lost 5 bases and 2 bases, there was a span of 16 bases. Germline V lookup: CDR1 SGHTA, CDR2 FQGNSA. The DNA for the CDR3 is TGTGCCAGCAGCCGACGGGGAGTAGTTGCCTACGAGCAGTACTTC. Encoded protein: CASSRRGVVAYEQYF.

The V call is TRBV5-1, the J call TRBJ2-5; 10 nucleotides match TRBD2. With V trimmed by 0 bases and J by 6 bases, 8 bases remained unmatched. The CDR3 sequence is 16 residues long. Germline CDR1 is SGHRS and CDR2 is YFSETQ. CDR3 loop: CASSLAEREGLKTQYF. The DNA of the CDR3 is TGCGCCAGCAGCTTGGCCGAGCGGGAGGGCCTAAAGACCCAGTACTTC. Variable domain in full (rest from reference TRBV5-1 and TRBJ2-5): KAGVTQTPRYLIKTRGQQVTLSCSPISGHRSVSWYQQTPGQGLQFLFEYFSETQRNKGNFPGRFSGRQFSNSRSEMNVSTLELGDSALYLCASSLAEREGLKTQYFGPGTRLLVL.

Written as DNA, the CDR3 is TGCAGCGTTGAAGTGGGCAGGAGGCCCTACGAGCAGTACTTC. Translating it yields CSVEVGRRPYEQYF. This chain links TRBV29-1 with TRBJ2-7, with a weak D call TRBD2 (5 bases). The CDR3 spans 14 residues. V dropped 1 base and J dropped 2 bases, with 12 bases sitting between them. From germline, CDR1 is SQVTM and CDR2 ANQGSEA.

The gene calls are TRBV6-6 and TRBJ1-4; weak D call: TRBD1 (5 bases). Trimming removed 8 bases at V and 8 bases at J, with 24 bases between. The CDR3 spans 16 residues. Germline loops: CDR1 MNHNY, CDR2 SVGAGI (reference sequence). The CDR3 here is CASHRRVSGAGEKLFF. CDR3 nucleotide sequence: TGTGCCAGCCATAGAAGGGTGTCCGGGGCGGGGGAAAAACTGTTTTTT.

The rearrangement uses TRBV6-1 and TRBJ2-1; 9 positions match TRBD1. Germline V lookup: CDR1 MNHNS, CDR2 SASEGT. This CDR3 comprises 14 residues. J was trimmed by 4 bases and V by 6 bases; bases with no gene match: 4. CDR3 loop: CASSPGQGYNEQFF. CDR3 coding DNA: TGTGCCAGCAGCCCGGGACAGGGATACAATGAGCAGTTCTTC.